This is a list of T cell receptor beta chains from one sample in a study of T cells in Graves' hyperthyroidism and ophthalmopathy. TCRdb fed the multiplex PCR reads into MiXCR, producing one record per CDR3 protein. The data contain 30,000 to 45,000 distinct CDR3 sequences, about 47% of them singletons. Sequenced input: blood. The origin of the receptors is a man aged 35-49 years with Graves' ophthalmopathy. The CDR3 runs from the conserved cysteine through the conserved F or W. The order of the fields is CDR3 length, D gene, V gene, clone size, J gene, CDR3 protein, CDR3 DNA. A D gene is named only where the DNA matches it firmly. Clone size appears in some rows only: once, few, many, or a class for an expanded clone.

>14|TRBD1|TRBV7-6|-|TRBJ1-6
CASSAGQGDSPLHF
TGTGCCAGCAGCGCGGGACAGGGGGATTCACCCCTCCACTTT
>14|-|TRBV20-1|-|TRBJ2-1
CSATIAVSYNEQFF
TGCAGTGCTACCATAGCGGTTTCCTACAATGAGCAGTTCTTC
>15|-|TRBV2|medium-sized|TRBJ1-5
CASSGGTSNNQPQHF
TGTGCCAGCAGTGGGGGGACAAGTAACAATCAGCCCCAGCATTTT
>14|TRBD2|TRBV20-1|-|TRBJ2-7
CSAGTSGATYEQYF
TGCAGTGCAGGGACTAGCGGGGCGACCTACGAGCAGTACTTC
>16|-|TRBV9|-|TRBJ1-5
CASSSGEGGYGETQHF
TGTGCCAGCAGCTCCGGAGAGGGGGGCTACGGAGAGACCCAGCATTTT
>12|TRBD1|TRBV7-2|-|TRBJ2-3
CASSGQGLREYF
TGTGCCAGCAGCGGACAGGGACTCAGGGAGTATTTT
>15|TRBD2|TRBV11-2|many|TRBJ2-2
CASSLVAGGRGELFF
TGTGCCAGCAGCTTAGTAGCGGGGGGGCGAGGGGAGCTGTTTTTT
>14|TRBD1|TRBV12-3/TRBV12-4|once|TRBJ2-5
CASHRQGAGETQYF
TGTGCCAGTCACCGTCAGGGGGCCGGAGAGACCCAGTACTTC
>13|-|TRBV20-1|-|TRBJ1-2
CSARDPIYYGYTF
TGCAGTGCTAGAGATCCGATATACTATGGCTACACCTTC
>15|TRBD1|TRBV6-5|many|TRBJ2-7
CASSERTGRFGEQYF
TGTGCCAGCAGTGAAAGGACAGGCCGATTTGGCGAGCAGTACTTC
>14|TRBD1|TRBV20-1|many|TRBJ1-4
CSALPGQGNEKLFF
TGCAGTGCTTTGCCGGGACAGGGTAATGAAAAACTGTTTTTT
>14|-|TRBV7-6|once|TRBJ2-5
CASSPGLGGETQYF
TGTGCCAGCAGCCCAGGTTTAGGCGGGGAGACCCAGTACTTC
>16|TRBD2|TRBV10-3|-|TRBJ2-1
CAIRGSGGDSTDTQFF
TGTGCCATCAGAGGAAGCGGGGGGGATAGCACAGATACGCAGTTCTTC
>16|-|TRBV14|-|TRBJ1-2
CASSQVRGTGEYGYTF
TGTGCCAGCAGCCAAGTTCGGGGAACCGGGGAGTATGGCTACACCTTC
>14|TRBD1|TRBV19|-|TRBJ2-3
CASHSGQGTDTQYF
TGTGCCAGCCACTCGGGACAGGGAACAGATACGCAGTATTTT
>13|TRBD1|TRBV12-3/TRBV12-4|many|TRBJ2-2
CAISNTGAGELFF
TGTGCCATCAGTAATACAGGGGCCGGGGAGCTGTTTTTT
>14|-|TRBV20-1|-|TRBJ1-5
CSASGGKGNQPQHF
TGCAGTGCCAGCGGGGGTAAGGGCAATCAGCCCCAGCATTTT
>16|TRBD1|TRBV24-1|many|TRBJ2-1
CATSDSPRTGHNEQFF
TGTGCCACCAGTGATTCCCCCCGGACAGGTCACAATGAGCAGTTCTTC
>15|TRBD1|TRBV9|once|TRBJ1-4
CASSVFGQGGEKLFF
TGTGCCAGCAGCGTCTTCGGACAGGGTGGTGAAAAACTGTTTTTT
>16|TRBD2|TRBV6-1|-|TRBJ2-7
CASSGRTSGGSYAQYF
TGTGCCAGCAGTGGCAGAACTAGCGGGGGCTCCTACGCGCAGTACTTC
>13|TRBD1|TRBV6-5|-|TRBJ1-4
CASRDRAGEKLFF
TGTGCCAGTCGCGACAGGGCCGGCGAAAAACTGTTTTTT
>13|-|TRBV5-1|many|TRBJ2-1
CASRTGRNNEQFF
TGCGCCAGCAGGACAGGGAGGAACAATGAGCAGTTCTTC
>15|TRBD2|TRBV5-6|many|TRBJ2-7
CASSPPGGKIDEQYF
TGTGCCAGCAGCCCCCCCGGGGGGAAGATCGACGAGCAGTACTTC
>14|-|TRBV7-2|medium-sized|TRBJ2-6
CASSLDPGANVLTF
TGTGCCAGCAGCTTAGACCCTGGGGCCAACGTCCTGACTTTC
>12|-|TRBV6-5|many|TRBJ2-2
CASRKGDGELFF
TGTGCCAGCCGAAAAGGGGACGGGGAGCTGTTTTTT
>15|TRBD2|TRBV15|many|TRBJ2-3
CATSRVASGADTQYF
TGTGCCACCAGCAGAGTGGCTAGCGGGGCAGATACGCAGTATTTT
>13|TRBD1|TRBV10-3|-|TRBJ2-3
CATTLGQGLREYF
TGTGCCACCACCCTCGGACAGGGACTCAGGGAGTATTTT
>17|-|TRBV9|-|TRBJ1-5
CASSVEYGRARGGPQHF
TGTGCCAGCAGCGTAGAATACGGGAGGGCCCGCGGTGGGCCCCAGCATTTT
>14|TRBD2|TRBV20-1|-|TRBJ2-7
CSAPGTSGVSGQYF
TGCAGTGCTCCTGGGACTAGCGGGGTCTCAGGGCAGTACTTC
>16|TRBD2|TRBV7-9|few|TRBJ2-1
CASSPPGLAADNEQFF
TGTGCCAGCAGCCCCCCGGGACTAGCGGCGGACAATGAGCAGTTCTTC
>14|-|TRBV5-6|many|TRBJ1-1
CASSLQGVDTEAFF
TGTGCCAGCAGCTTACAGGGTGTCGACACTGAAGCTTTCTTT
>15|TRBD1|TRBV5-1|-|TRBJ1-5
CASSLLTTQGTAQHF
TGCGCCAGCAGCTTGCTAACGACTCAGGGGACAGCCCAGCATTTT
>13|-|TRBV6-1|many|TRBJ2-7
CASSGNRLYEQYF
TGTGCCAGCAGTGGCAACAGGCTGTACGAGCAGTACTTC
>14|-|TRBV18|-|TRBJ1-5
CASSPGQGSQPQHF
TGTGCCAGCTCACCAGGGCAGGGGAGCCAGCCCCAGCATTTT
>12|-|TRBV27|many|TRBJ1-1
CATRVGNTEAFF
TGTGCCACGAGGGTTGGGAACACTGAAGCTTTCTTT
>17|TRBD2|TRBV5-1|many|TRBJ2-1
CASSSPTSGRGDNEQFF
TGCGCCAGCAGCTCCCCGACTAGCGGAAGGGGGGACAATGAGCAGTTCTTC
>13|-|TRBV30|many|TRBJ1-5
CAWGHRVGQPQHF
TGTGCCTGGGGACACAGGGTCGGTCAGCCCCAGCATTTT
>15|-|TRBV7-9|medium-sized|TRBJ1-6
CASSLASAIISPLHF
TGTGCCAGCAGCTTAGCTTCCGCTATAATTTCACCCCTCCACTTT
>14|-|TRBV24-1|many|TRBJ2-5
CATGGGGWQETQYF
TGTGCCACCGGGGGCGGGGGATGGCAAGAGACCCAGTACTTC
>14|TRBD1|TRBV27|many|TRBJ2-7
CASSRLTGSYEQYF
TGTGCCAGCAGTAGGCTGACAGGGTCCTACGAGCAGTACTTC
>14|TRBD2|TRBV20-1|once|TRBJ2-5
CSAQTSGNQETQYF
TGCAGTGCTCAGACTAGCGGGAACCAAGAGACCCAGTACTTC